This T cell receptor beta chain derives from a study of response to subunit inactivated influenza vaccine. J gave up 2 bases and V 9 bases, and 3 bases lay outside the gene matches. CDR1 is SNHLY and CDR2 is FYNNEI in the germline V gene. There are 12 residues in the CDR3. TCRdb re-called the RT-PCR reads with MiXCR, one entry per CDR3 protein. Of a few hundred thousand distinct CDR3 sequences in the sample, 11% were seen once. The same specimen was also included in a second study, on T cells expressing NK-cell markers. That paper states: UMIs accompanied the 5'RACE template switching by which TCR beta cDNA was made.

The chain employs TRBV2 and TRBJ1-1; 7 nucleotides match TRBD1. The material was PBMCs from blood, obtained on the day of vaccination. The receptor was derived from a middle-aged man who received an inactivated influenza vaccine. The DNA for the CDR3 is TGTGCCAGTTACAGGGGTAACACTGAAGCTTTCTTT. Its protein is CASYRGNTEAFF.